This T cell receptor beta chain appears in the sequencing data of a study of blood T cell repertoires in COVID-19. The overall study: The United States, Italy and Spain provided the acute and convalescent COVID-19 samples. The analysed material was cDNA or gDNA that came from T cells, B-cell-depleted T cells, or PBMCs.

In the source study's methods: Researchers report that nucleated cell counts were estimated from reference gene primer amplification. Produced via immunoSEQ multiplex PCR; TCRdb's table is partial and in-frame only. V, J and clone size are those of that table, while D and trimming were read from the DNA. The table shows around 370,000 clones, with around 91% occurring only once. This TCR was recovered from a woman aged 18-30 years who had recovered from COVID-19. The sequencing sample was made of peripheral blood.

CDR3 residues: CASSEWTGGSGANVLTF. The CDR3 coding sequence is TGTGCCAGCAGTGAATGGACAGGGGGCTCTGGGGCCAACGTCCTGACTTTC. The chain is built from TRBV27 and TRBJ2-6; 10 nucleotides line up with TRBD1. Germline trimming cut 5 bases from V and 0 bases from J; bases unmatched to any gene: 4. Germline CDR1 and CDR2: MNHEY and SMNVEV (reference sequence). This CDR3 region has 17 residues. Variable domain in full (rest from reference TRBV27 and TRBJ2-6): EAQVTQNPRYLITVTGKKLTVTCSQNMNHEYMSWYRQDPGLGLRQIYYSMNVEVTDKGDVPEGYKVSRKEKRNFPLILESPSPNQTSLYFCASSEWTGGSGANVLTFGAGSRLTVL.